This is a list of T cell receptor beta chains from one sample in a study of T cells in localized non-small cell lung cancer. Using immunoSEQ multiplex PCR, the repertoire was profiled, and TCRdb retains in-frame clones only, with some absent. Among about 41,000 clones listed, around 83% were seen once. The sequenced sample was peripheral blood, obtained before any cancer treatment. Receptors originate from a woman aged 18 to 55 with stage III lung adenocarcinoma. CDR3s include the opening cysteine and the closing phenylalanine or tryptophan. D genes are given only for firm matches. Some rows mark clone size as missing; the rest say once, few, many or name a class of expanded clone.

V,J,D,size,CDR3,DNA
TRBV5-1,TRBJ2-2,TRBD2,few,CASTSGGSSGELFF,TGCGCCAGCACTAGCGGGGGAAGTTCCGGGGAGCTGTTTTTT
TRBV6-6,TRBJ1-5,.,few,CASSYAPGDSNQPQHF,TGTGCCAGCAGTTACGCCCCAGGGGATAGCAATCAGCCCCAGCATTTT
TRBV5-1,TRBJ1-1,.,.,CASSLVGDAEAFF,TGCGCCAGCAGCTTGGTTGGGGACGCTGAAGCTTTCTTT
TRBV6-4,TRBJ2-2,TRBD1,.,CAGSPDRGVMNTGELFF,TGTGCCGGCAGCCCGGACAGGGGTGTGATGAACACCGGGGAGCTGTTTTTT
TRBV5-1,TRBJ2-1,.,once,CASSLGGGAYNEQFF,TGCGCCAGCAGCTTAGGCGGGGGCGCCTACAATGAGCAGTTCTTC
TRBV19,TRBJ2-2,.,few,CASSKRTSTNTGELFF,TGTGCCAGTAGTAAGCGCACCAGCACGAACACCGGGGAGCTGTTTTTT
TRBV5-1,TRBJ2-5,TRBD1,.,CASSLGQGRGETQYF,TGCGCCAGCAGCTTGGGACAGGGAAGGGGAGAGACCCAGTACTTC
TRBV11-2,TRBJ2-7,.,.,CASSLGGHYEQYF,TGTGCCAGCAGCTTAGGTGGGCACTACGAGCAGTACTTC
TRBV11-3,TRBJ2-1,.,.,CASSLRAGNEQFF,TGTGCCAGCAGCTTAAGGGCAGGGAATGAGCAGTTCTTC
TRBV19,TRBJ2-3,TRBD1,.,CASSVGQGTDTQYF,TGTGCCAGTAGTGTGGGACAGGGAACAGATACGCAGTATTTT
TRBV6-1,TRBJ2-3,.,.,CASRAGDGPTDTQYF,TGTGCCAGCAGAGCAGGGGACGGACCTACAGATACGCAGTATTTT
TRBV4-2,TRBJ1-4,.,.,CASSQPGEGDEKLFF,TGTGCCAGCAGCCAGCCGGGAGAAGGGGATGAAAAACTGTTTTTT
TRBV5-1,TRBJ2-7,.,.,CASSLEADYEQYF,TGCGCCAGCAGCTTGGAGGCGGACTACGAGCAGTACTTC
TRBV2,TRBJ2-3,.,once,CASSSSQVQDTQYF,TGTGCCAGCAGCTCTAGTCAGGTCCAAGATACGCAGTATTTT
TRBV28,TRBJ1-5,.,.,CASRSDVSNQPQHF,TGTGCCAGCAGATCGGACGTTAGCAATCAGCCCCAGCATTTT
TRBV30,TRBJ2-3,.,.,CAWNGGRTGTQYF,TGTGCCTGGAATGGAGGCAGAACAGGTACGCAGTATTTT
TRBV5-5,TRBJ2-5,TRBD2,.,CASSFGGSIRETQYF,TGTGCCAGCAGCTTCGGGGGGTCCATCAGAGAGACCCAGTACTTC
TRBV7-2,TRBJ2-1,.,few,CASSPGGGAKTNEQFF,TGTGCCAGCAGCCCAGGTGGGGGGGCCAAAACCAATGAGCAGTTCTTC
TRBV7-2,TRBJ2-3,TRBD2,.,CASSLTGGAGTDTQYF,TGTGCCAGCAGCTTAACCGGGGGGGCAGGCACAGATACGCAGTATTTT
TRBV9,TRBJ2-7,.,few,CASSSRPQYEQYF,TGTGCCAGCAGCTCCAGACCCCAGTACGAGCAGTACTTC
TRBV2,TRBJ1-6,.,.,CASRPGLNNSPLHF,TGTGCCAGCAGGCCGGGACTGAATAATTCACCCCTCCACTTT
TRBV19,TRBJ1-4,TRBD1,.,CASAPGQGVTNEKLFF,TGTGCCAGCGCCCCGGGACAGGGAGTGACGAATGAAAAACTGTTTTTT
TRBV6-5,TRBJ2-5,.,.,CASSYGRSPVGETQYF,TGTGCCAGCAGTTACGGGCGCAGCCCCGTCGGAGAGACCCAGTACTTC
TRBV4-1,TRBJ2-6,.,.,CASSQDQAVSGANVLTF,TGCGCCAGCAGCCAAGATCAGGCAGTCTCTGGGGCCAACGTCCTGACTTTC
TRBV18,TRBJ1-1,.,.,CASSPRDQNTEAFF,TGTGCCAGCTCACCGCGGGACCAGAACACTGAAGCTTTCTTT
TRBV5-4,TRBJ1-3,.,.,CASNPGGSSSGNTIYF,TGTGCCAGCAATCCGGGGGGGTCCAGCTCTGGAAACACCATATATTTT
TRBV11-2,TRBJ2-1,TRBD2,.,CASSSNPGLAGNEQFF,TGTGCCAGCAGCTCCAACCCCGGACTAGCGGGTAATGAGCAGTTCTTC
TRBV29-1,TRBJ1-2,.,.,CSVGDKNYGYTF,TGCAGCGTTGGGGACAAGAACTATGGCTACACCTTC
TRBV9,TRBJ2-1,TRBD2,.,CASSASGGAYYNEQFF,TGTGCCAGCAGCGCTAGCGGGGGGGCTTACTACAATGAGCAGTTCTTC
TRBV19,TRBJ1-6,.,.,CASRRNGGDNSPLHF,TGTGCCAGTAGACGCAACGGGGGGGATAATTCACCCCTCCACTTT
TRBV2,TRBJ2-3,TRBD2,.,CARRLAGTSTDTQYF,TGTGCCAGACGACTAGCGGGGACAAGCACAGATACGCAGTATTTT
TRBV4-2,TRBJ2-5,TRBD1,.,CASSPTAAQGAETQYF,TGTGCCAGCAGCCCAACAGCCGCACAGGGGGCAGAGACCCAGTACTTC
TRBV2,TRBJ2-1,.,.,CASSDVFLAGNEQFF,TGTGCCAGCAGTGACGTATTTCTCGCGGGCAATGAGCAGTTCTTC
TRBV6-1,TRBJ2-7,TRBD1,.,CASSFGTGSYEQYF,TGTGCCAGCAGTTTCGGGACAGGTTCCTACGAGCAGTACTTC
TRBV7-9,TRBJ1-1,.,once,CASTGWDTEAFF,TGTGCCAGCACAGGGTGGGACACTGAAGCTTTCTTT
TRBV11-2,TRBJ2-1,.,once,CASSSIRRAGPREQFF,TGTGCCAGCAGCTCTATCCGGCGGGCGGGCCCCCGTGAGCAGTTCTTC
TRBV7-3,TRBJ1-2,TRBD1,.,CASAWSSQGEGYTF,TGTGCCAGCGCCTGGAGTTCACAGGGGGAAGGCTACACCTTC
TRBV4-2,TRBJ1-3,.,.,CASSQDATPGNTIYF,TGTGCCAGCAGCCAAGATGCGACTCCGGGAAACACCATATATTTT
TRBV6-1,TRBJ2-1,.,.,CASNPRAVNEQFF,TGTGCCAGCAATCCCCGGGCGGTCAATGAGCAGTTCTTC
TRBV7-8,TRBJ2-2,TRBD1,.,CASSLGSRGTGGTGELFF,TGTGCCAGCAGCTTAGGCTCCCGTGGGACAGGGGGCACCGGGGAGCTGTTTTTT
TRBV5-1,TRBJ1-6,TRBD1,.,CASRVTGESPLHF,TGCGCCAGCAGGGTGACAGGGGAATCACCCCTCCACTTT
TRBV6-5,TRBJ2-1,TRBD2,.,CASRPSGGDNEQFF,TGTGCCAGCAGACCTAGCGGGGGGGACAATGAGCAGTTCTTC
TRBV19,TRBJ1-1,.,.,CASRRGRAAYNTEAFF,TGTGCCAGTAGACGAGGAAGGGCAGCTTATAACACTGAAGCTTTCTTT
TRBV15,TRBJ1-5,TRBD1,medium-sized,CATSREISDRVYQPQHF,TGTGCCACCAGCAGAGAGATATCGGACAGGGTGTATCAGCCCCAGCATTTT
TRBV28,TRBJ1-6,TRBD1,.,CASRNEGQGARSPLHF,TGTGCCAGCAGGAACGAGGGGCAGGGGGCGCGTTCACCCCTCCACTTT
TRBV6-6,TRBJ2-7,.,once,CASSPRRGTSYEQYF,TGTGCCAGCAGCCCTCGCCGGGGGACCTCCTACGAGCAGTACTTC
TRBV7-7,TRBJ1-2,TRBD1,.,CASSATGTGAGGYTF,TGTGCTAGCAGCGCCACCGGGACAGGGGCCGGTGGCTACACCTTC
TRBV5-4,TRBJ2-5,.,.,CASSPRTVGETQYF,TGTGCCAGCAGCCCTCGGACTGTCGGGGAGACCCAGTACTTC
TRBV25-1,TRBJ1-4,TRBD1,.,CASSQGAGNEKLFF,TGTGCCAGCAGTCAGGGGGCTGGCAATGAAAAACTGTTTTTT
TRBV29-1,TRBJ2-5,.,.,CSTGEGAETQYF,TGCAGCACAGGCGAAGGGGCAGAGACCCAGTACTTC
TRBV7-9,TRBJ2-3,.,.,CASSLQRSGDTQYF,TGTGCCAGCAGCTTACAGCGCTCCGGAGATACGCAGTATTTT
TRBV9,TRBJ2-3,.,.,CASSVGSWGLDTQYF,TGTGCCAGCAGCGTAGGGAGTTGGGGGTTGGATACGCAGTATTTT
TRBV2,TRBJ1-2,TRBD1,.,CASGQESSYGYTF,TGTGCCAGCGGACAGGAGAGTAGCTATGGCTACACCTTC
TRBV5-5,TRBJ2-7,TRBD1,.,CASSLGTGYEQYF,TGTGCCAGCAGCTTAGGGACAGGCTACGAGCAGTACTTC
TRBV30,TRBJ2-2,.,.,CAWSYGINTGELFF,TGTGCCTGGAGTTATGGGATTAACACCGGGGAGCTGTTTTTT
TRBV4-1,TRBJ1-5,.,.,CASSHQLYSNQPQHF,TGCGCCAGCAGCCACCAATTGTATAGCAATCAGCCCCAGCATTTT
TRBV9,TRBJ1-3,.,once,CASSVEGSGNTIYF,TGTGCCAGCAGCGTAGAAGGGTCCGGAAACACCATATATTTT